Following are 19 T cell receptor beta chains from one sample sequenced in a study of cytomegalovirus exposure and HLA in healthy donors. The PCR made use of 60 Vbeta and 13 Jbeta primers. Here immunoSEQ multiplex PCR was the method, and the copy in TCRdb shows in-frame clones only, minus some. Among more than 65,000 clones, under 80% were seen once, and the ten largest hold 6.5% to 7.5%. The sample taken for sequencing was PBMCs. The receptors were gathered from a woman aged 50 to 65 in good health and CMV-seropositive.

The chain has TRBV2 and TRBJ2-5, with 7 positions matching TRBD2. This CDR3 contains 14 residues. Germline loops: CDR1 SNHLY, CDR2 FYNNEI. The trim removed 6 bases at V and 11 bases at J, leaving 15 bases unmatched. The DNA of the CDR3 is TGTGCCAGCAGCCCTCGATGGGGGGGAGGAGAGCAGTACTTC. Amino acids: CASSPRWGGGEQYF.

The CDR3 spells CASSVGTGWNQPQHF. The CDR3 region has the DNA TGTGCCAGCAGCGTGGGGACAGGGTGGAATCAGCCCCAGCATTTT. This chain connects TRBV9 to TRBJ1-5, with 9 bases fitting TRBD1. Germline V lookup: CDR1 SGDLS, CDR2 YYNGEE. There are 15 residues in the CDR3. The V and J ends lost 2 bases and 4 bases, in that order; junction bases with no gene match: 4.

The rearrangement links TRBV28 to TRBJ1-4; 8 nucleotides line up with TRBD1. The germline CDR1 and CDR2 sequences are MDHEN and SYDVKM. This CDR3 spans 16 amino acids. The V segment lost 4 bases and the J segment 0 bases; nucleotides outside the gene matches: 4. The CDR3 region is CASSWQGAATNEKLFF. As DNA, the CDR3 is TGTGCCAGCAGTTGGCAGGGGGCCGCAACTAATGAAAAACTGTTTTTT.

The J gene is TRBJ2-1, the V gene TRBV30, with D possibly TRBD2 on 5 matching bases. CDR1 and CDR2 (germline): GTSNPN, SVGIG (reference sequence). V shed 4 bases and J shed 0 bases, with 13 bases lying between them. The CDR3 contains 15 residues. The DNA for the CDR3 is TGTGCCTGGAATGGAGGCAACAGCTCCTACAATGAGCAGTTCTTC. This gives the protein CAWNGGNSSYNEQFF.

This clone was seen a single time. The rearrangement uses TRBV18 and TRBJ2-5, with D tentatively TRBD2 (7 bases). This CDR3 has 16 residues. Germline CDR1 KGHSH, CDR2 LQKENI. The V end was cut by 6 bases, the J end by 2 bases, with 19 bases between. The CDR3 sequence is CASSPRGGRAQETQYF. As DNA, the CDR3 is TGTGCCAGCTCCCCAAGGGGGGGCAGGGCTCAAGAGACCCAGTACTTC. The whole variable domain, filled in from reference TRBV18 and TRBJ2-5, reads NAGVMQNPRHLVRRRGQEARLRCSPMKGHSHVYWYRQLPEEGLKFMVYLQKENIIDESGMPKERFSAEFPKEGPSILRIQQVVRGDSAAYFCASSPRGGRAQETQYFGPGTRLLVL.

The CDR3 nucleotides are TGCAGCGCCGGCGACAGTCTCTCTGGAAACACCATATATTTT. It translates to CSAGDSLSGNTIYF. This chain uses TRBV29-1 with TRBJ1-3, with D possibly being TRBD1 (5 bases). Trimming removed 7 bases at V and 0 bases at J, with 13 bases between. CDR3 size: 14 residues. CDR1 and CDR2 from the germline V gene are SQVTM and ANQGSEA. The full variable domain, completed using reference TRBV29-1 and TRBJ1-3, is SAVISQKPSRDICQRGTSLTIQCQVDSQVTMMFWYRQQPGQSLTLIATANQGSEATYESGFVIDKFPISRPNLTFSTLTVSNMSPEDSSIYLCSAGDSLSGNTIYFGEGSWLTVV.

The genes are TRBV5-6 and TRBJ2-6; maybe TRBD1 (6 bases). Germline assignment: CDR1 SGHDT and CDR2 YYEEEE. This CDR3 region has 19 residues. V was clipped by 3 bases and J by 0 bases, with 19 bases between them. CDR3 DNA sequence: TGTGCCAGCAGCTCTCTCCGAACAGGGAGCATCTCTGGGGCCAACGTCCTGACTTTC. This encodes CASSSLRTGSISGANVLTF.

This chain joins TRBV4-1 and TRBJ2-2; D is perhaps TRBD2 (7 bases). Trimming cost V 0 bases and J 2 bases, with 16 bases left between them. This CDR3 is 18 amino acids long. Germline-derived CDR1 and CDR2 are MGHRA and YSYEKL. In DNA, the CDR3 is TGCGCCAGCAGCCAAGAACCCAGGGGAGGGGTAAACACCGGGGAGCTGTTTTTT. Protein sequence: CASSQEPRGGVNTGELFF.

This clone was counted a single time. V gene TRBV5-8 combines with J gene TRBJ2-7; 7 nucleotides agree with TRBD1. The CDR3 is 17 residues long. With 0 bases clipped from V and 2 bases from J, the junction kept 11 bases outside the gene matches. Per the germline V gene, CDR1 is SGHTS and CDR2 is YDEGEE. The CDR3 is CASSLEGAGVGTYEQYV. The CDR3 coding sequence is TGTGCCAGCAGCTTGGAGGGGGCAGGTGTGGGGACCTACGAGCAGTACGTC.

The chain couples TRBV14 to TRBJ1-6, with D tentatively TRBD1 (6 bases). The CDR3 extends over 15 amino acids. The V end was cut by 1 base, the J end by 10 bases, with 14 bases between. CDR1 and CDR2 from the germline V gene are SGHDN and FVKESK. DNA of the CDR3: TGTGCCAGCAGCCAAGCACAGGGAGTAGGATCACCCCTCCACTTT. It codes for CASSQAQGVGSPLHF.

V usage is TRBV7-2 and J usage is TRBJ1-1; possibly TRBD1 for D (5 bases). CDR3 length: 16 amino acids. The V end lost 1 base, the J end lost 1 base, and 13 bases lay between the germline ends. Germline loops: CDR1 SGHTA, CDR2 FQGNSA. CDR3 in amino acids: CASSLDLGQGNTEAFF. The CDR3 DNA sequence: TGTGCCAGCAGCTTAGACTTGGGTCAGGGGAACACTGAAGCTTTCTTT.

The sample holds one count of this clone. CDR3 bases: TGTGCCACCAGCGTCGAACTAGCGGGGGTCACAGATACGCAGTATTTT. Protein: CATSVELAGVTDTQYF. The chain carries TRBV15 and TRBJ2-3; TRBD2 matches at 11 bases. Germline lookup yields CDR1 LNHNV and CDR2 YYDKDF (reference sequence). The CDR3 runs to 16 residues. The junction had 6 bases not matched to a gene; V was cut back by 5 bases and J by 2 bases.

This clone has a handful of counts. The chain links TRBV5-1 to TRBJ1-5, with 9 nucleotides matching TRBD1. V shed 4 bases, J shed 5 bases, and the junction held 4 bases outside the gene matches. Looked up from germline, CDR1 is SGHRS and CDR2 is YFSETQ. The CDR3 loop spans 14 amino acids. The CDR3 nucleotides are TGCGCCAGCAGCCCCGGGACAGGGTATCAGCCCCAGCATTTT. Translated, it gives CASSPGTGYQPQHF.

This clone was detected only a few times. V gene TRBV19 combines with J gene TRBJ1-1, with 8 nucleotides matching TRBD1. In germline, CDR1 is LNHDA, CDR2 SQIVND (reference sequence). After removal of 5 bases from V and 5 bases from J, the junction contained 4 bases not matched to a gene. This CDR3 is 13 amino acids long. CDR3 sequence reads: CASSDRGGTEAFF. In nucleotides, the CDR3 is TGTGCCAGTAGTGACAGGGGAGGTACTGAAGCTTTCTTT.

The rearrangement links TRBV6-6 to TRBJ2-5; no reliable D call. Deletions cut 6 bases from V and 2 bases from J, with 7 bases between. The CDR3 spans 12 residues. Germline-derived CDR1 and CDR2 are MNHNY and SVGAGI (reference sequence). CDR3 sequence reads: CASSLNQETQYF. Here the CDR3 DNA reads TGTGCCAGCAGCTTAAATCAAGAGACCCAGTACTTC.

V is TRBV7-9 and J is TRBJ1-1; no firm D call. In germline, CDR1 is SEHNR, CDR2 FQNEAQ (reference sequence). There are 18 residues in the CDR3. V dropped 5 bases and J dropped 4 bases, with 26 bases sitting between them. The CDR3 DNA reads TGTGCCAGCAGCCCTAGACTTTTAGGTCCCCCGAGGTCCACTGAAGCTTTCTTT. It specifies CASSPRLLGPPRSTEAFF.

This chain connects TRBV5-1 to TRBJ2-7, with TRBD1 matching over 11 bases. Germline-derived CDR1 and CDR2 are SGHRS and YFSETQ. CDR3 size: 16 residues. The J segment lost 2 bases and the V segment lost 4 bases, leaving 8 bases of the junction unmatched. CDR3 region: CASSQGPGQGAYEQYF. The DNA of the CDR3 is TGCGCCAGCAGCCAAGGACCGGGACAGGGGGCCTACGAGCAGTACTTC.

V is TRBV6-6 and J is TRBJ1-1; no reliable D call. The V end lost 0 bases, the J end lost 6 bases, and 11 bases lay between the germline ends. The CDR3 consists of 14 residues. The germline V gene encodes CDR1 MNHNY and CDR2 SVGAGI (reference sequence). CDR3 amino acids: CASSYSKEVPEAFF. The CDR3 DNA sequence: TGTGCCAGCAGTTACTCGAAGGAGGTACCTGAAGCTTTCTTT.

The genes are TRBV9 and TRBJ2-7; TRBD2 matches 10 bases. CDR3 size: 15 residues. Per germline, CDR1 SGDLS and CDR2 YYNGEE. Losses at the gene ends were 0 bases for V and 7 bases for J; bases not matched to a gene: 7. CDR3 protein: CASSVEAGGPGEQYF. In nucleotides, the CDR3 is TGTGCCAGCAGCGTAGAAGCGGGGGGGCCCGGGGAGCAGTACTTC.